This T cell receptor (beta chain) was profiled in a study of T-cell reconstitution after alpha-beta-depleted transplantation in children. Germline values: CDR1 SNHLY, CDR2 FYNNEI. The CDR3 totals 15 residues. J lost 2 bases, V lost 4 bases, and 3 bases had no gene match. As it was prepared, the TCRbeta library received unique molecular identifiers. TCRdb called the PCR reads again in MiXCR, with one record for every CDR3 protein. The sample holds about 610,000 distinct CDR3 sequences; approximately 10% are singletons and the top ten take 4%. The specimen comprised PBMCs from the stem cell graft donor, sampled from the stem cell graft. The receptor's source is a human donor who donated a stem cell graft to a child with acute myeloid leukemia. V and J are TRBV2 and TRBJ2-3; 10 nucleotides agree with TRBD2. In DNA, the CDR3 is TGTGCCAGCAGTGGGACTAGCGGAGTCACAGATACGCAGTATTTT. It translates to CASSGTSGVTDTQYF.